The T cell receptor (beta chain) described here comes from a study of CD8 T cells in Susac syndrome. As for the study in general: Clinically active disease was present in five or six of the sequenced Susac syndrome patients. Roughly 8 of these patients were in remission.

Deletions cut 3 bases from V and 6 bases from J, with 6 bases between. There are 11 residues in the CDR3. In germline, CDR1 is SGHNT, CDR2 YYREEE (reference sequence). Random hexamers were used to reverse transcribe the RNA input (about 0.5 to 1 ug). TCRdb re-analysed the immunoSEQ multiplex PCR reads in MiXCR, keeping a single row per CDR3 protein. The data contain about 240,000 distinct CDR3 sequences, about 96% of them seen just once; the ten biggest clones take up roughly 0.1%. This clonotype was obtained from a human donor with Susac syndrome. What was sequenced was CD4+ T cells from PBMCs. V gene TRBV5-4 combines with J gene TRBJ1-1, with D possibly matching TRBD1 (5 bases). The CDR3 here is CASSWGSEAFF. The CDR3 coding sequence is TGTGCCAGCAGCTGGGGGTCTGAAGCTTTCTTT.